The TCR beta chain under discussion was sequenced for a study of graft-versus-host responses after intestinal transplantation. Study-wide results and limits: GvH clonotypes were identified within recipient marrow, with a subset emerging first in ileum or blood.

Germline-derived CDR1 and CDR2 are SGHRS and YFSETQ. The CDR3 totals 12 residues. Trimming took 5 bases from V and 3 from J, leaving 9 bases between them. Sequencing was performed with immunoSEQ multiplex PCR; in TCRdb, only in-frame clones are kept and a portion is missing. Of about 70,000 clones in the sample, around 95% were seen once. Of note for this clone: Antigen specificity is unknown.

The chain links TRBV5-1 to TRBJ2-7, with TRBD1 as a possible D gene (5 bases). The specimen was unstimulated CD8+ T cells sorted from spleen or lymph node cells, collected before intestinal transplant. The TCR sequence derives from a human donor who received an intestinal transplant. CDR3 amino acids: CASRDIHYEQYF. In DNA, the CDR3 is TGCGCCAGCAGGGACATACACTACGAGCAGTACTTC.